The sequence of this T cell receptor (beta chain) was determined in a study of blood T cell repertoires in COVID-19 (TCRdb year 2020). For the wider study: The collaborator samples originated in the United States, Italy and Spain and spanned the acute and convalescent phases of COVID-19. The material from the prospective study consisted of cDNA or gDNA derived from T cells, B-cell-depleted T cells, or PBMCs. Subjects who had been exposed to COVID-19, were actively infected with it, or had recovered from it provided the deeply sampled blood TCRbeta repertoires that made up the dataset. A freely available public database, intended as a resource for researchers studying the immune response to SARS-CoV-2, is where the repertoires were released. Samples came from the ongoing ImmuneRACE study (first 160 participants) plus 1,254 subjects from 6 global collaborators. A de-identified subject ID, COVID-19 status, age in years and sex were almost always included in the sample metadata. Where HLA class I and class II types were available, the types were taken from metadata supplied by the sample provider, not from assay-based typing. Here is what the overall study found, with its caveats: The quantity of clinical and demographic metadata differed by source and by participant and was supplied without curation.

About this clone: Its antigen is not yet known. Base qualities are not recorded, but no much larger clone differs from it by a single base.

CDR1 is given as KGHSH and CDR2 as LQKENI, both from the germline V gene. Spanning cysteine to phenylalanine, the CDR3 consists of 18 amino acids. Only the CDR3 portion is preserved as DNA: 54 bases, with reading frame beginning at the first base. Trimming leaves V shorter by 1 base and J shorter by 0 bases, with the junction holding 12 bases beyond the gene matches. TCRbeta CDR3 regions were amplified from genomic DNA using the immunoSEQ Assay, a bias-controlled multiplex PCR. Per the original workflow: Nucleated cell counts per sample were estimated from amplification of reference gene primers within the assay. To quantify the absolute abundance of each unique TCRbeta CDR3 rearrangement, sequence reads were collapsed and filtered. Productive Simpson clonality was computed per sample as the square root of Simpson's diversity index over productive rearrangements. TCRdb provides this immuneACCESS table in a form limited to in-frame rearrangements. Some clones are lacking; in checked studies, under half of them reflect an unresolved V gene, and why the rest are absent is not known. Clonal size and the V and J genes are those of that table, whereas D and trimming came from the DNA. For this sample there are fewer than 200,000 clones; roughly 80% appear just once. Together, the top ten hold about an eighth of the sample.

In the prospective study, participants were roughly 18 to 95 years old, resided in about two dozen geographic areas of the United States, and were enrolled through a virtual design. In the prospective study, cohorts were assigned on the basis of participant-reported clinical history obtained from a screening survey and a study questionnaire. For ImmuneRACE Cohort 3, a participant was defined as recovered based on two consecutive negative NP/OP PCR tests, clearance by a healthcare professional, or resolution of symptoms. Mobile phlebotomists in the prospective study collected whole blood, serum and a nasopharyngeal or oropharyngeal swab from every participant. Over a roughly 2-month period, participants in the prospective study had the option of providing additional blood draws and questionnaires. Blood samples from the prospective study were shipped frozen or at room temperature prior to DNA extraction.

Sequencing was carried out using PBMCs or T cells enriched from blood (not recorded which). The clonotype comes from a middle-aged man who had recovered from COVID-19. This receptor chain uses TRBV18 and TRBJ2-7; 7 of the junction bases match TRBD1. In nucleotides, the sequence is TGTGCCAGCTCACCACGGGGACAGAAGTTAACCCACTCCTACGAGCAGTACTTC. Its translation reads: CASSPRGQKLTHSYEQYF.